Presented here are 25 T cell receptor beta chains from one specimen sequenced in a study of shared clonotypes between healthy human individuals. The assay was immunoSEQ multiplex PCR, and TCRdb's table has in-frame clones only and misses some. Of about 380,000 clones in the sample, 90% to 98% are singletons; the top ten hold around 0.29%. The specimen sequenced was memory CD8+ T cells sorted from blood. Subset meaning: CD45RO+ cells pooled with CCR7-negative TemRA cells. The receptors derive from a man in his thirties or forties in good health.

This clone was counted a single time. The V gene is TRBV5-8, the J gene TRBJ1-1; a possible D gene is TRBD1 (5 bases). The germline V gene has CDR1 SGHTS and CDR2 YDEGEE. The length of the CDR3 is 16 residues. V lost 3 bases, J lost 0 bases, and 15 bases lay in between. The CDR3 is CASSWGLGTVNTEAFF. The CDR3 DNA is TGTGCCAGCAGCTGGGGGTTAGGGACCGTGAACACTGAAGCTTTCTTT.

The gene calls are TRBV19 and TRBJ1-3; tentatively, D is TRBD1 (6 bases). V dropped 5 bases and J dropped 12 bases, with 23 bases sitting between them. In germline, CDR1 is LNHDA, CDR2 SQIVND (reference sequence). There are 15 residues in the CDR3. The DNA for the CDR3 is TGTGCCAGTAGTCCTACCGGACAGTCTGAAAAAAACATATATTTT. It codes for CASSPTGQSEKNIYF.

The chain couples TRBV9 to TRBJ2-7; TRBD2 matches at 9 bases. The V gene end was trimmed by 4 bases and the J gene end by 0 bases; junction bases not matched to a gene: 8. This CDR3 region has 16 residues. Germline V gives CDR1 SGDLS, CDR2 YYNGEE. CDR3 protein: CASSSTSGLGSYEQYF. CDR3 DNA: TGTGCCAGCAGCTCTACTAGCGGGTTGGGCTCCTACGAGCAGTACTTC.

The rearrangement uses TRBV5-1 and TRBJ2-7, with D uncertain. CDR1 is SGHRS, CDR2 YFSETQ, per germline. The CDR3 runs to 13 residues. V was pared by 2 bases and J by 7 bases, with 13 bases between. The CDR3, as DNA: TGCGCCAGCAGCTTAGTCTATGCCGGGGAGCAGTACTTC. Amino acid sequence: CASSLVYAGEQYF.

This clone was recorded once. The chain uses TRBV19 and TRBJ2-7; D tentatively fits TRBD1 or TRBD2 (6 bases each). CDR1 and CDR2 (germline): LNHDA, SQIVND (reference sequence). Trimming cost V 3 bases and J 2 bases, with 17 bases left between them. The CDR3 spans 16 residues. This chain's CDR3 is CASSMFRGPPPYEQYF. The CDR3 coding sequence is TGTGCCAGTAGTATGTTCCGGGGGCCTCCGCCCTACGAGCAGTACTTC.

This chain connects TRBV7-8 to TRBJ2-7, with D uncertain. This CDR3 region has 15 residues. Germline V gene lookup returns CDR1 SGHVS and CDR2 FQNEAQ. The V end was cut by 1 base, the J end by 3 bases, with 13 bases between. This CDR3 reads CASSLGEVLDYEQYF. In DNA, the CDR3 is TGTGCCAGCAGCTTAGGAGAGGTCCTCGACTACGAGCAGTACTTC.

Of note for this clone: At one boundary the junction diverges from the germline segment, which might be a read error. The chain carries TRBV11-2 and TRBJ2-3; tentatively, D is TRBD1 (6 bases). Germline V CDR1 and CDR2: SGHAT, FQNNGV. The CDR3 length is 15 residues. The CDR3 DNA is TGTGCCAGCAGCTTTAGAGGGTCCCAAAGTTCAGGGGACCTTTTT. Translating it yields CASSFRGSQSSGDLF.

The gene calls are TRBV5-3 and TRBJ2-2; perhaps D is TRBD1 or TRBD2 (8 bases each). TRBV5-3 is annotated as an ORF whose role is uncertain. Between the trimmed V and J ends, which lost 4 bases and 6 bases, there was a span of 19 bases. The CDR3 loop spans 16 amino acids. CDR3 nucleotides: TGTGCCAGAAGCCCTCAGGGGGCGGGGGGCCCCGGGGAGCTGTTTTTT. Its translation: CARSPQGAGGPGELFF.

The J gene is TRBJ2-2, the V gene TRBV6-5; 8 nucleotides agree with TRBD2. Trimming took 0 bases from V and 4 from J; bases not matched to a gene: 1. Germline lookup yields CDR1 MNHEY and CDR2 SVGAGI. The CDR3 consists of 15 residues. CDR3: CASSYSGRATGELFF. CDR3 nucleotides: TGTGCCAGCAGTTACTCCGGGAGGGCCACCGGGGAGCTGTTTTTT.

This sequence joins TRBV28 and TRBJ1-1; D is unclear. V lost 2 bases and J 11 bases, leaving 12 bases between the germline ends. There are 12 residues in the CDR3. Germline values: CDR1 MDHEN, CDR2 SYDVKM. CDR3 sequence (DNA): TGTGCCAGCAGTTTAATCCAGTCTCACGCTTTCTTT. This translates into CASSLIQSHAFF.

Only one count was recorded for this clone. J is TRBJ1-1 and V is TRBV5-1; no definite D call. The V gene's germline CDR1 is SGHRS and CDR2 YFSETQ. The V end was cut by 1 base, the J end by 7 bases, with 8 bases between. The CDR3 covers 12 residues. The CDR3 DNA reads as TGCGCCAGCAGCTTGAACGGCGTTGAAGCTTTCTTT. Its protein product is CASSLNGVEAFF.

V usage is TRBV28 and J usage is TRBJ2-7, with 7 bases matching TRBD2. The V gene end was trimmed by 5 bases and the J gene end by 0 bases; junction bases not matched to a gene: 10. Germline loops: CDR1 MDHEN, CDR2 SYDVKM. The CDR3 spans 16 residues. Here the CDR3 DNA reads TGTGCCAGCAGTCCCCGGGGAGCGGGACTCTCCTACGAGCAGTACTTC. This encodes CASSPRGAGLSYEQYF.

This rearrangement joins TRBV27 to TRBJ2-3; the D gene is possibly TRBD1 (5 bases). The germline gives CDR1 MNHEY, CDR2 SMNVEV (reference sequence). The CDR3 consists of 15 residues. CDR3 in DNA: TGTGGCATACAGGCGCTATTCTCAAGCACAGATACGCAGTATTTT. Translating gives CGIQALFSSTDTQYF.

CDR3 coding DNA: TGTGCCAGCTCACCGCTCCAGGGGGCATGGGAGCAGTTCTTC. Translation gives CASSPLQGAWEQFF. V and J are TRBV18 and TRBJ2-1; 8 bases align to TRBD1. Trimming removed 3 bases from V and 10 bases from J; junction bases left unmatched: 8. Germline assignment: CDR1 KGHSH and CDR2 LQKENI. The CDR3 spans 14 residues.

This clone is a singleton in its sample. This chain connects TRBV30 to TRBJ2-1; tentative D call: TRBD2 (6 bases). This CDR3 contains 14 residues. Trimming cost V 5 bases and J 2 bases, with 13 bases left between them. Germline lookup yields CDR1 GTSNPN and CDR2 SVGIG (reference sequence). As DNA, the CDR3 is TGTGCCTGGGGAGGGGAGAGGGCCTACAATGAGCAGTTCTTC. Its translation is CAWGGERAYNEQFF.

The rearrangement joins TRBV5-1 to TRBJ2-7; TRBD1 might be the D (7 bases). Germline V CDR1 and CDR2: SGHRS, YFSETQ. CDR3 size: 15 residues. V was pared by 1 base and J by 1 base, with 12 bases between. CDR3 loop: CASSLTAGGSYEQYF. In nucleotides, the CDR3 is TGCGCCAGCAGCTTGACGGCAGGGGGGTCCTACGAGCAGTACTTC.

This clone was seen once. The rearrangement uses TRBV20-1 and TRBJ2-7; D not resolved. The CDR3 totals 11 residues. Trimming removed 3 bases from V and 5 bases from J, with 8 bases in between. Germline CDR1 is DFQATT and CDR2 is SNEGSKA (reference sequence). CDR3 sequence reads: CSASSFHEQYF. The CDR3 nucleotides read TGCAGTGCTAGCAGCTTCCACGAGCAGTACTTC.

This chain uses TRBV4-1 with TRBJ1-4, with D unclear. The CDR3 runs 15 residues. The germline V and J ends were trimmed by 0 bases and 4 bases, with 9 bases remaining between them. Germline CDR1 is MGHRA and CDR2 is YSYEKL. CDR3 protein: CASSQDPQLNEKLFF. For the CDR3, the DNA is TGCGCCAGCAGCCAAGATCCCCAACTTAATGAAAAACTGTTTTTT.

As regards this clone: The sample holds other DNA sequences that translate to the same CDR3. The V call is TRBV10-2, the J call TRBJ1-5; tentative D call: TRBD1 (5 bases). V lost 4 bases, J lost 0 bases, and 7 bases lay in between. The CDR3 spans 14 residues. The V gene's germline CDR1 is WSHSY and CDR2 SAAADI. The CDR3 DNA is TGCGCCAGCAGTGGACAGTATAGCAATCAGCCCCAGCATTTT. Translating gives CASSGQYSNQPQHF.

This rearrangement joins TRBV5-4 to TRBJ2-3; a weak D match, TRBD2 (6 bases). The germline CDR1 and CDR2 sequences are SGHNT and YYREEE (reference sequence). The length of the CDR3 is 15 residues. V was trimmed by 1 base and J by 1 base, leaving 10 bases between them. The CDR3 reads CASSLPGTRTDTQYF. The CDR3 DNA reads as TGTGCCAGCAGCTTGCCCGGGACTCGCACAGATACGCAGTATTTT.

The chain recombines TRBV10-1 with TRBJ2-5, with TRBD1 as a possible D gene (6 bases). This CDR3 spans 15 amino acids. The germline V and J ends were trimmed by 0 bases and 5 bases, with 13 bases remaining between them. The germline V gene has CDR1 WNHNN and CDR2 SYGVQD (reference sequence). The CDR3 DNA reads TGCGCCAGCAGTGAGTCAGCCACAGGGTTGGAGACCCAGTACTTC. Translated, it gives CASSESATGLETQYF.

The chain combines TRBV10-3 with TRBJ1-1, with 9 bases aligning to TRBD1. From germline, CDR1 is ENHRY and CDR2 SYGVKD. The trim removed 6 bases at V and 9 bases at J, leaving 8 bases unmatched. The CDR3 is 13 residues long. CDR3 sequence: CAIRETGGSKAFF. Here the CDR3 DNA reads TGTGCCATCAGAGAGACAGGGGGATCTAAAGCTTTCTTT.

This clone occurred once. Distinct nucleotide sequences in the sample also encode this CDR3. The chain carries TRBV27 and TRBJ2-2, with 9 bases that match TRBD2. Germline V gene lookup returns CDR1 MNHEY and CDR2 SMNVEV (reference sequence). V lost 2 bases to trimming and J lost 2 bases; unmatched junction nucleotides: 0. This CDR3 contains 15 residues. CDR3 sequence reads: CASSLLAGNTGELFF. DNA of the CDR3: TGTGCCAGCAGTTTACTAGCGGGAAACACCGGGGAGCTGTTTTTT.

This chain connects TRBV19 to TRBJ1-4; 12 nucleotides agree with TRBD1. The junction had 18 bases not matched to a gene; V was cut back by 3 bases and J by 10 bases. CDR3 length: 19 residues. Germline loops: CDR1 LNHDA, CDR2 SQIVND (reference sequence). CDR3 sequence reads: CASSITRERTGTGGGKLFF. In DNA form, the CDR3 reads TGTGCCAGTAGTATCACTCGTGAACGAACCGGGACAGGGGGCGGAAAACTGTTTTTT.

The chain has TRBV11-2 and TRBJ2-5; D uncertain. V was pared by 2 bases and J by 7 bases, with 5 bases between. The germline V gene encodes CDR1 SGHAT and CDR2 FQNNGV. This CDR3 spans 11 amino acids. CDR3 nucleotide sequence: TGTGCCAGCAGCTTAAGAGGGACCCAGTACTTC. It translates to CASSLRGTQYF.